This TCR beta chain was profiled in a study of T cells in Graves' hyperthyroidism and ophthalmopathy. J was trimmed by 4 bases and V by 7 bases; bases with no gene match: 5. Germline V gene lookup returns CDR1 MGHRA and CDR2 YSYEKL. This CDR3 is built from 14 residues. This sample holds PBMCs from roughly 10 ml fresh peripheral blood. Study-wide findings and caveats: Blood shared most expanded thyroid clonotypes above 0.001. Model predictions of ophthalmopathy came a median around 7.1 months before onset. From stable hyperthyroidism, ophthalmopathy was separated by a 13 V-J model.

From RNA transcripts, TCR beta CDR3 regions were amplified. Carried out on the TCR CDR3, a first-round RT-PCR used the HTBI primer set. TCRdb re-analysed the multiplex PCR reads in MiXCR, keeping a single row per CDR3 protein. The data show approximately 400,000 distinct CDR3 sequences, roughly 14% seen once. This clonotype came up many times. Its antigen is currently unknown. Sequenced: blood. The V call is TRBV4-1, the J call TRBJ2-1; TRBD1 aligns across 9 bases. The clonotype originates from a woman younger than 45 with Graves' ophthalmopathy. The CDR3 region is CASTPGTGYNEQFF. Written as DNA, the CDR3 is TGCGCCAGCACACCCGGGACAGGGTACAATGAGCAGTTCTTC.